These 3 T cell receptor beta chains were all obtained from the same sample, sequenced in a study of OX40 agonist ivuxolimab in advanced cancers. Library preparation was by the immunoSEQ multiplex PCR assay. Entries here come from immuneACCESS through TCRdb and include only in-frame sequences with V and J called. Some clones fail to appear in such tables; in the studies checked, an unresolved V gene covers under half of the shortfall, and the cause of the remainder is unknown. The sample table contains fewer than 80,000 clones; only one count was recorded for approximately 90% of them. Together, the top ten hold 13% to 15% of the sample. The material sequenced was CD4+ or CD8+ T cells sorted from blood, taken in a trial of the OX40 agonist ivuxolimab. These receptors all come from an adult with an advanced solid tumor such as melanoma, head and neck, liver or kidney cancer.

This sequence joins TRBV6-1 and TRBJ1-5; D gene ambiguous. V was shortened by 3 bases and J by 1 base, with 13 bases between the two germline ends. The CDR3 is made up of 16 amino acids. Germline loops: CDR1 MNHNS, CDR2 SASEGT. The CDR3 is CASSDPAGFSNQPQHF. The CDR3 bases are TGTGCCAGCAGTGACCCCGCGGGCTTCAGCAATCAGCCCCAGCATTTT.

The chain joins TRBV28 to TRBJ2-4; D remains ambiguous. V gave up 6 bases and J gave up 5 bases, with 17 bases separating them. The CDR3 length is 15 residues. Germline V gene data show CDR1 as MDHEN and CDR2 as SYDVKM. As DNA, the CDR3 is TGTGCCAGCAGCCCCCAAGTCAATTACGAAAACATTCAGTACTTC. This sequence encodes CASSPQVNYENIQYF. Complete variable domain (other parts from reference TRBV28 and TRBJ2-4): DVKVTQSSRYLVKRTGEKVFLECVQDMDHENMFWYRQDPGLGLRLIYFSYDVKMKEKGDIPEGYSVSREKKERFSLILESASTNQTSMYLCASSPQVNYENIQYFGAGTRLSVL.

CDR3 protein: CASRGRDTQETQYF. The CDR3 nucleotides read TGTGCCAGCAGAGGGAGGGACACCCAAGAGACCCAGTACTTC. The chain employs TRBV2 and TRBJ2-5; tentatively, D is TRBD2 (7 bases). Germline-derived CDR1 and CDR2 are SNHLY and FYNNEI. The CDR3 has 14 residues. The germline V and J ends were trimmed by 6 bases and 1 base, with 12 bases remaining between them.